This paragraph covers one T cell receptor beta chain sequence. Antigen: not known. This was a deep-level run. Several immunoSEQ plates received, in even portions, the genomic DNA of each subset. Using immunoSEQ multiplex PCR, the repertoire was profiled, and TCRdb retains in-frame clones only, with some absent. Of more than 2,000,000 clones listed, over 90% are singletons. Losses at the gene ends were 6 bases for V and 7 bases for J; bases not matched to a gene: 13. There are 15 residues in the CDR3. Germline CDR1 is MDHEN and CDR2 is SYDVKM. This sample is part of a study of shared clonotypes between healthy human individuals. General study findings and limits: Clonotypes shared by all four donors outscored non-shared clonotypes in generation probability. With a few donors compared, roughly 4.9% of naive CD4 clonotypes were shared.

The chain couples TRBV28 to TRBJ2-5; 8 nucleotides agree with TRBD2. This TCR was sampled from a man between 18 and 29 years old in good health. Some clones in this sample may be carry-over from other donors' samples. Material for sequencing was naive CD4+ T cells from PBMCs. Noted subset: CD45RA+ positively selected. CDR3 sequence reads: CASSASGTRRGTQYF. The CDR3 nucleotides read TGTGCCAGCAGCGCGTCCGGGACTAGGAGGGGGACCCAGTACTTC.